A single sample is the source of the 8 T cell receptor beta chains below, sequenced in a study of CD8 T cells in Susac syndrome. RNA totalling roughly 0.45 to 1 ug underwent reverse transcription with random hexamers. TCRdb fed the immunoSEQ multiplex PCR reads into MiXCR, producing one record per CDR3 protein. The table records approximately 200,000 distinct CDR3 sequences, about 95% of them present only once. Sequencing was done on a sample of CD4+ T cells from PBMCs. Receptor source: a human donor with multiple sclerosis.

The chain employs TRBV20-1 and TRBJ2-7; 8 bases are shared with TRBD1. V dropped 5 bases and J dropped 2; count of bases not matched to a gene: 5. Germline CDR1 is DFQATT and CDR2 is SNEGSKA (reference sequence). There are 13 residues in the CDR3. The CDR3 sequence is CSAYDRGPYEQYF. The CDR3 DNA is TGCAGTGCTTACGACAGGGGACCCTACGAGCAGTACTTC.

The rearrangement joins TRBV2 to TRBJ2-2; perhaps TRBD2 as D (6 bases). Germline loops: CDR1 SNHLY, CDR2 FYNNEI. This CDR3 contains 14 residues. V was pared by 3 bases and J by 6 bases, with 11 bases between. The CDR3 region is CASSESGGAGELFF. CDR3 DNA: TGTGCCAGCAGTGAGAGTGGAGGGGCCGGGGAGCTGTTTTTT.

DNA for the CDR3: TGCAGTGCCTCCCAAGGGTATATTGATTCACCCCTCCACTTT. Translation gives CSASQGYIDSPLHF. The rearrangement joins TRBV20-1 to TRBJ1-6; D is unclear. Germline V gene lookup returns CDR1 DFQATT and CDR2 SNEGSKA (reference sequence). CDR3 length: 14 amino acids. The V and J ends lost 6 bases and 8 bases respectively, with 17 bases between them.

The rearrangement links TRBV14 to TRBJ2-5; D not certain. This CDR3 region has 13 residues. The germline V gene encodes CDR1 SGHDN and CDR2 FVKESK. Deletions cut 3 bases from V and 2 bases from J, with 7 bases between. CDR3: CASSHLVQETQYF. The CDR3 DNA reads TGTGCCAGCAGCCATTTGGTTCAAGAGACCCAGTACTTC.

This rearrangement joins TRBV27 to TRBJ1-2; D uncertain. V was clipped by 5 bases and J by 7 bases, with 14 bases between them. The CDR3 sequence is 13 residues long. Germline V lookup: CDR1 MNHEY, CDR2 SMNVEV (reference sequence). The chain's CDR3 is CASSADRLGGYTF. The CDR3 DNA sequence: TGTGCCAGCAGTGCAGACCGCCTGGGTGGCTACACCTTC.

This clonotype was observed a single time. The CDR3 protein is CSVGDPGNGYTF. The CDR3 DNA reads as TGCAGCGTTGGTGACCCTGGGAATGGCTACACCTTC. The chain couples TRBV29-1 to TRBJ1-2; D not certain. Per the germline V gene, CDR1 is SQVTM and CDR2 is ANQGSEA. This CDR3 has 12 amino acids. The V and J ends lost 4 bases and 6 bases respectively, with 12 bases between them.

The chain uses TRBV13 and TRBJ2-5, with D maybe TRBD2 (5 bases). CDR1 and CDR2 from the germline V gene are PRHDT and FYEKMQ (reference sequence). The CDR3 is 15 residues long. V lost 5 bases and J lost 1, with 14 bases in between. The CDR3 reads CASSLQRSGQETQYF. The DNA for the CDR3 is TGTGCCAGCAGCCTCCAAAGGAGCGGCCAAGAGACCCAGTACTTC.

In its sample, this clonotype was seen once. Compared with germline, one end of the junction differs, possibly owing to a read error. This rearrangement joins TRBV9 to TRBJ2-4; 9 bases map to TRBD1. The V gene's germline CDR1 is SGDLS and CDR2 YYNGEE. This CDR3 contains 14 residues. Written as DNA, the CDR3 is TGTGCCGGCAGCTTTGGACAGGGGAGAAACATTCAGTACTTC. This gives the protein CAGSFGQGRNIQYF. Variable domain in full (rest from reference TRBV9 and TRBJ2-4): DSGVTQTPKHLITATGQRVTLRCSPRSGDLSVYWYQQSLDQGLQFLIQYYNGEERAKGNILERFSAQQFPDLHSELNLSSLELGDSALYFCAGSFGQGRNIQYFGAGTRLSVL.